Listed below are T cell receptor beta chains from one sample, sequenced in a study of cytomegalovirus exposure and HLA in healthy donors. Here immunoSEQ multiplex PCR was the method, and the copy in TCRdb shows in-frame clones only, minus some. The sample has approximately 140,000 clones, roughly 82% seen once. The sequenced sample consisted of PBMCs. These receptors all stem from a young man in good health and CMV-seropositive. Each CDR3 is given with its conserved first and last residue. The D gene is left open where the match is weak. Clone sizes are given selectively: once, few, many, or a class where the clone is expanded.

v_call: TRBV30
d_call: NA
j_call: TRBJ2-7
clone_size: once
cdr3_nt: TGTGCCTGGACTACCGGGGACGAGCAGTACTTC
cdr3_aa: CAWTTGDEQYF

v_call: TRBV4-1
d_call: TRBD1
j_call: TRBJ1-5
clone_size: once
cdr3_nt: TGCGCCAGCAGCCAGATCGGGACAGCCGGGGGCAATCAGCCCCAGCATTTT
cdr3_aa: CASSQIGTAGGNQPQHF

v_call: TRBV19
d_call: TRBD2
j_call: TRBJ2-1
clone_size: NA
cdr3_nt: TGTGCCAGTAGTTTAGGACTAGTAGGCAATGAGCAGTTCTTC
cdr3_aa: CASSLGLVGNEQFF

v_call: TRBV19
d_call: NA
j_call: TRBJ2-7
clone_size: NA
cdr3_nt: TGTGCCAGTAGCATAAGCGGTGGCGGTAGGTCCTACGAGCAGTACTTC
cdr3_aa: CASSISGGGRSYEQYF

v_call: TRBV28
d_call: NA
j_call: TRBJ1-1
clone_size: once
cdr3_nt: TGTGCCAGCAGTCCGTCGGACGGACTAAAATACACTGAAGCTTTCTTT
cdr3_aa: CASSPSDGLKYTEAFF

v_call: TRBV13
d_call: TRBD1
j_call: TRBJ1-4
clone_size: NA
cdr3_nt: TGTGCCAGCAGGCGGGACAGGGGGCGAACTAATGAAAAACTGTTTTTT
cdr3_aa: CASRRDRGRTNEKLFF

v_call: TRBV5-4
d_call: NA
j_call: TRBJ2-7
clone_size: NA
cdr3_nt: TGTGCCAGCAGCGGAGGATCTGGGCAGGGGGTTAGCGGGGACGGGGTAGAGCAGTACTTC
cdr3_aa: CASSGGSGQGVSGDGVEQYF

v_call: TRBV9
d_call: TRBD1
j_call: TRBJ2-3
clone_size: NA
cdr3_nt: TGTGCCAGCAGCCCGGGACAGGCCCTGAGCACAGATACGCAGTATTTT
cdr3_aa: CASSPGQALSTDTQYF

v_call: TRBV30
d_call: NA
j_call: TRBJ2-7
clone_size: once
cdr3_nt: TGTGCCTGGAGTGTTCAGGCAGGCTACTACGAGCAGTACTTC
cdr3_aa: CAWSVQAGYYEQYF

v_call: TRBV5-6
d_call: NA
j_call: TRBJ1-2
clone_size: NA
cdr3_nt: TGTGCCAGCAGCTTGGGAGGGGAGGTAGGCGGCTACACCTTC
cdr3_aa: CASSLGGEVGGYTF

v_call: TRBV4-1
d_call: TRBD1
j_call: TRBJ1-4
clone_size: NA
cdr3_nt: TGCGCCAGCAGCCAATCAGGCACAGGGGGTGGGGAAAAACTGTTTTTT
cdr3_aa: CASSQSGTGGGEKLFF

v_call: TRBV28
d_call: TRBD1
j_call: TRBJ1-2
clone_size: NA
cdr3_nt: TGTGCCAGCAGCCGCGGGACAGGCCCTTGGAATGGCTACACCTTC
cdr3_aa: CASSRGTGPWNGYTF

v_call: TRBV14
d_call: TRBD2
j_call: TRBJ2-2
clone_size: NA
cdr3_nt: TGTGCCAGCAGCCCCGGACTAGCGGGGGCCGGGGAGCTGTTTTTT
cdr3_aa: CASSPGLAGAGELFF

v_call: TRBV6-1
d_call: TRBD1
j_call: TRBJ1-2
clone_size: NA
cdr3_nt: TGTGCCAGCAGTCTACAGGGGTGGTATGGCTACACCTTC
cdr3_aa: CASSLQGWYGYTF

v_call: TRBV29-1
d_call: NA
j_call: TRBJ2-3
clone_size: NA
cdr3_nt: TGCAGCCCTAAGTTGGGAGCAGATACGCAGTATTTT
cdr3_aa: CSPKLGADTQYF

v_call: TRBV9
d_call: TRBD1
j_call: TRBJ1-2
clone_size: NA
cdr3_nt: TGTGCCAGCAGCGTATTAGAGGGGGCGAGAGGCTACACCTTC
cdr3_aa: CASSVLEGARGYTF

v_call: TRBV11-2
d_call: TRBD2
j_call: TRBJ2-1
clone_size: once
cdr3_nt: TGTGCCAGCAGCTACCAGACTAGCAGTGAGCAGTTCTTC
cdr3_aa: CASSYQTSSEQFF